One and the same sample provided the 25 T cell receptor beta chains below, sequenced in a study of cytomegalovirus exposure and HLA in healthy donors. The PCR was carried out with 60 Vbeta primers and 13 Jbeta primers. Using immunoSEQ multiplex PCR, the repertoire was profiled, and TCRdb retains in-frame clones only, with some absent. The repertoire has some 150,000 clones, 70% to 85% of them found once; the top ten carry 1.5% to 2.5%. Sequencing was done on a sample of PBMCs. The receptors derive from a woman in her thirties or forties in good health and CMV-seronegative.

The chain employs TRBV7-8 and TRBJ2-7; 8 bases map to TRBD1. The CDR3 has 17 residues. The germline gives CDR1 SGHVS, CDR2 FQNEAQ. V was clipped by 1 base and J by 5 bases; unmatched bases: 13. The CDR3 loop is CASSLGQGAISLHEQYF. CDR3 DNA sequence: TGTGCCAGCAGCTTAGGCCAGGGGGCGATATCCCTCCACGAGCAGTACTTC.

J is TRBJ2-3 and V is TRBV13; D is unclear. V gave up 8 bases and J gave up 2 bases, with 5 bases separating them. The CDR3 covers 11 residues. Germline V gene lookup returns CDR1 PRHDT and CDR2 FYEKMQ (reference sequence). DNA for the CDR3: TGTGCCAGCTCGTACACAGATACGCAGTATTTT. It specifies CASSYTDTQYF.

This chain uses TRBV19 with TRBJ2-1; tentatively, D is TRBD2 (6 bases). The germline gives CDR1 LNHDA, CDR2 SQIVND (reference sequence). V was cut by 7 bases and J by 0 bases, with 13 bases left in between. The CDR3 is made up of 15 amino acids. DNA for the CDR3: TGTGCCAGTATGCTGGCGGGGTACTCCTACAATGAGCAGTTCTTC. Translated: CASMLAGYSYNEQFF.

The genes are TRBV5-4 and TRBJ1-5, with 7 bases matching TRBD1. This CDR3 comprises 13 residues. CDR1 is SGHNT and CDR2 is YYREEE in the germline V gene (reference sequence). The J segment lost 4 bases and the V segment lost 9 bases, leaving 7 bases of the junction unmatched. The CDR3 region is CATRQGTNQPQHF. The DNA for the CDR3 is TGTGCCACCCGACAGGGTACGAATCAGCCCCAGCATTTT.

The chain recombines TRBV6-1 with TRBJ1-2, with 7 bases lining up with TRBD1. J lost 5 bases, V lost 7 bases, and 10 bases had no gene match. Per the germline V gene, CDR1 is MNHNS and CDR2 is SASEGT. This CDR3 contains 14 residues. As DNA, the CDR3 is TGTGCCAGCACCTACACCGGGACAGCTTATGGCTACACCTTC. Its protein product is CASTYTGTAYGYTF.

The chain couples TRBV7-8 to TRBJ2-3; 8 positions match TRBD2. The V gene end was trimmed by 5 bases and the J gene end by 3 bases; junction bases not matched to a gene: 4. The CDR3 is 14 amino acids. From germline, CDR1 is SGHVS and CDR2 FQNEAQ. The CDR3 DNA sequence: TGTGCCAGCAGCCCAAGCGGGAGAACAGATACGCAGTATTTT. Translating it yields CASSPSGRTDTQYF.

V is TRBV9 and J is TRBJ1-2; 9 positions agree with TRBD1. The V gene's germline CDR1 is SGDLS and CDR2 YYNGEE. Losses at the gene ends were 0 bases for V and 6 bases for J; bases not matched to a gene: 6. The CDR3 sequence is 15 residues long. CDR3 protein: CASSVGTGEMDGYTF. The DNA for the CDR3 is TGTGCCAGCAGCGTAGGGACAGGGGAAATGGATGGCTACACCTTC.

V gene TRBV2 combines with J gene TRBJ2-5, with 11 nucleotides matching TRBD1. The CDR3 spans 15 residues. V shed 6 bases and J 3 bases; nucleotides not matched to a gene: 6. Germline V lookup: CDR1 SNHLY, CDR2 FYNNEI. The CDR3 DNA sequence: TGTGCCAGCAGCAACGGACAGGGGGCAAAAGAGACCCAGTACTTC. Its translation: CASSNGQGAKETQYF.

The V and J genes are TRBV13 and TRBJ1-1, with 10 bases matching TRBD1. V shed 5 bases and J 4 bases; nucleotides not matched to a gene: 7. This CDR3 has 15 residues. Germline CDR1 and CDR2: PRHDT and FYEKMQ (reference sequence). CDR3 amino acids: CASSRRDRGGTEAFF. The CDR3 DNA sequence: TGTGCCAGCAGCAGAAGGGACAGGGGCGGCACTGAAGCTTTCTTT.

This chain connects TRBV30 to TRBJ1-2, with a tentative D call TRBD1 (6 bases). The CDR3 runs 13 residues. Trimming removed 3 bases from V and 0 bases from J, with 8 bases in between. Germline CDR1 and CDR2: GTSNPN and SVGIG (reference sequence). CDR3 protein: CAWRQGANYGYTF. The CDR3 nucleotides read TGTGCCTGGAGACAGGGAGCTAACTATGGCTACACCTTC.

The chain links TRBV7-9 to TRBJ2-1; TRBD2 is a possible D gene (6 bases). V lost 0 bases to trimming and J lost 8 bases, with 23 bases between them. The CDR3 loop spans 18 amino acids. CDR1 and CDR2 (germline): SEHNR, FQNEAQ (reference sequence). The CDR3 sequence is CASSLAEGSGLKSYEQFF. The CDR3 DNA reads as TGTGCCAGCAGCTTAGCGGAGGGTAGCGGCTTGAAGTCATATGAGCAGTTCTTC.

The chain combines TRBV27 with TRBJ2-5; TRBD1 might be the D (6 bases). V was shortened by 8 bases and J by 3 bases, with 16 bases between the two germline ends. Germline V lookup: CDR1 MNHEY, CDR2 SMNVEV (reference sequence). CDR3 length: 14 amino acids. Written as DNA, the CDR3 is TGTGCCAGCCACCCCACAGGGAAGGAAGAGACCCAGTACTTC. It yields the protein CASHPTGKEETQYF.

The CDR3 loop is CASNPVAGPPYNEQFF. DNA for the CDR3: TGTGCCAGCAATCCCGTAGCGGGCCCCCCTTACAATGAGCAGTTCTTC. V is TRBV9 and J is TRBJ2-1, with 7 nucleotides matching TRBD2. The CDR3 length is 16 residues. From germline, CDR1 is SGDLS and CDR2 YYNGEE. V trimming: 6 bases; J trimming: 4 bases; junction bases outside the gene matches: 13.

The V and J genes are TRBV27 and TRBJ1-1; D is ambiguous. Germline CDR1 reads MNHEY; CDR2 reads SMNVEV (reference sequence). The CDR3 is made up of 15 amino acids. V shed 7 bases and J shed 1 base, with 16 bases lying between them. The CDR3 spells CASKVGGEGNTEAFF. In DNA, the CDR3 is TGTGCCAGCAAAGTAGGAGGAGAGGGGAACACTGAAGCTTTCTTT.

V usage is TRBV5-1 and J usage is TRBJ1-5; 9 bases line up with TRBD1. Looked up from germline, CDR1 is SGHRS and CDR2 is YFSETQ. Unmatched junction bases numbered 4, after V lost 0 bases and J lost 6 bases. This CDR3 spans 15 amino acids. This chain's CDR3 is CASSLGTGESQPQHF. CDR3 in DNA: TGCGCCAGCAGCTTGGGGACAGGGGAGAGTCAGCCCCAGCATTTT.

The chain has TRBV7-2 and TRBJ2-1; 7 bases line up with TRBD2. V lost 3 bases, J lost 7 bases, and 15 bases stayed unmatched. Germline CDR1 is SGHTA and CDR2 is FQGNSA. This CDR3 has 17 residues. CDR3 protein: CASSFWIGGGPKNEQFF. The CDR3 coding sequence is TGTGCCAGCAGCTTCTGGATTGGGGGAGGGCCTAAGAATGAGCAGTTCTTC.

This chain links TRBV11-2 with TRBJ1-1; D uncertain. This CDR3 spans 17 amino acids. Germline V lookup: CDR1 SGHAT, CDR2 FQNNGV. V shed 2 bases and J shed 1 base, with 17 bases lying between them. Here the CDR3 DNA reads TGTGCCAGCAGCTTATTCCGAATTTGGGAGCCGAACACTGAAGCTTTCTTT. The encoded protein is CASSLFRIWEPNTEAFF.

The chain recombines TRBV11-1 with TRBJ1-1; TRBD1 matches at 7 bases. Germline V lookup: CDR1 SGHAT, CDR2 FQDESV (reference sequence). Trimming removed 5 bases from V and 1 base from J; junction bases left unmatched: 13. This CDR3 has 17 amino acids. The DNA for the CDR3 is TGTGCCAGCAGCCCTCGACTAAGACAGGGCGAGAACACTGAAGCTTTCTTT. This encodes CASSPRLRQGENTEAFF.

V gene TRBV9 combines with J gene TRBJ2-7, with D unclear. The length of the CDR3 is 12 residues. Looked up from germline, CDR1 is SGDLS and CDR2 is YYNGEE. The V end lost 4 bases, the J end lost 4 bases, and 9 bases lay between the germline ends. In DNA, the CDR3 is TGTGCCAGCAGCCCGAGCCGTTACGAGCAGTACTTC. This sequence encodes CASSPSRYEQYF.

The chain uses TRBV2 and TRBJ2-2; tentative D call: TRBD2 (5 bases). Between the trimmed V and J ends, which lost 3 bases and 0 bases, there was a span of 11 bases. CDR3 length: 16 amino acids. The germline V gene has CDR1 SNHLY and CDR2 FYNNEI. The CDR3 loop reads CASSEYGLANTGELFF. DNA for the CDR3: TGTGCCAGCAGTGAGTACGGACTCGCGAACACCGGGGAGCTGTTTTTT.

Only one count was recorded for this clone. The genes are TRBV4-3 and TRBJ2-1; no reliable D call. From germline, CDR1 is LGHNA and CDR2 YSLEER. V gave up 0 bases and J gave up 2 bases, with 11 bases separating them. The CDR3 covers 16 residues. CDR3 loop: CASSQDLSPTYNEQFF. The CDR3 coding sequence is TGCGCCAGCAGCCAAGATCTATCCCCAACCTACAATGAGCAGTTCTTC.

J is TRBJ1-3 and V is TRBV6-5, with 9 bases identical to TRBD1. This CDR3 region has 15 residues. Per germline, CDR1 MNHEY and CDR2 SVGAGI. V gave up 5 bases and J gave up 4 bases; unmatched junction bases: 6. The CDR3 DNA sequence: TGTGCCAGCAGTCTTACCGGGACAGGGGGAAACACCATATATTTT. This sequence encodes CASSLTGTGGNTIYF.

This clone turned up a few times. The rearrangement links TRBV29-1 to TRBJ2-5, with 10 nucleotides matching TRBD1. Trimming took 0 bases from V and 4 from J; bases not matched to a gene: 8. Germline loops: CDR1 SQVTM, CDR2 ANQGSEA. The CDR3 has 16 amino acids. The CDR3 DNA is TGCAGCGTTGAAGATAGGAAAGGGACAGGGGTAGAGACCCAGTACTTC. Its translation: CSVEDRKGTGVETQYF.

V is TRBV5-1 and J is TRBJ1-2; D is undetermined. The V gene lost 1 base and the J gene lost 5 bases, with 6 bases spanning the gap. The CDR3 length is 12 residues. The germline gives CDR1 SGHRS, CDR2 YFSETQ. CDR3 protein: CASSLSEYGYTF. DNA of the CDR3: TGCGCCAGCAGCTTGTCTGAGTATGGCTACACCTTC.

The chain combines TRBV28 with TRBJ2-7, with 9 bases lining up with TRBD1. CDR3 length: 14 residues. Germline V gene lookup returns CDR1 MDHEN and CDR2 SYDVKM. V shed 10 bases and J 6 bases; nucleotides not matched to a gene: 13. DNA for the CDR3: TGTGCCATCGCGACCGGGACAGGGACACTCGAGCAGTACTTC. Its translation is CAIATGTGTLEQYF.